A single sample is the source of the 6 T cell receptor beta chains below, sequenced in a study of blood T cell repertoires in COVID-19. Method: immunoSEQ multiplex PCR; TCRdb's copy keeps in-frame clones and lacks some. The table shows around 29,000 clones, with approximately 88% occurring only once. The sample consisted of peripheral blood. These receptors originate from a human donor in a cohort sampled during active COVID-19.

The chain is built from TRBV29-1 and TRBJ1-2; D ambiguous. The CDR3 is made up of 16 amino acids. V lost 2 bases, J lost 3 bases, and 19 bases lay in between. The germline V gene has CDR1 SQVTM and CDR2 ANQGSEA. CDR3 coding DNA: TGCAGCGTTGAATATGGCGTGGTCGGTGCGGACTATGGCTACACCTTC. It specifies CSVEYGVVGADYGYTF.

This clone is a singleton in its sample. This chain uses TRBV7-9 with TRBJ2-3, with 8 bases matching TRBD2. V dropped 5 bases and J dropped 4; count of bases not matched to a gene: 5. The germline CDR1 and CDR2 sequences are SEHNR and FQNEAQ (reference sequence). The CDR3 covers 14 residues. The CDR3 here is CASSPGLVADTQYF. The CDR3 DNA reads as TGTGCCAGCAGCCCGGGACTAGTGGCAGATACGCAGTATTTT.

This chain joins TRBV6-1 and TRBJ1-2, with D possibly TRBD1 on 5 matching bases. Germline loops: CDR1 MNHNS, CDR2 SASEGT. The V and J ends lost 3 bases and 3 bases respectively, with 14 bases between them. The CDR3 loop spans 15 amino acids. The CDR3 nucleotides read TGTGCCAGCAGTGAGGGGGACGGGACTTACTATGGCTACACCTTC. Its translation is CASSEGDGTYYGYTF.

The rearrangement uses TRBV12-3 or TRBV12-4 and TRBJ2-5, with D tentatively TRBD1 (6 bases). Trimming removed 5 bases from V and 5 bases from J, with 12 bases in between. The CDR3 runs 13 residues. For the CDR3, the DNA is TGTGCCAGCAGTCCCCCAGGGGCGGAGACCCAGTACTTC. Its protein is CASSPPGAETQYF.

The chain has TRBV2 and TRBJ2-2, with a possible D match to TRBD1 (5 bases). Trimming shortened V by 9 bases and J by 4 bases, and 15 bases separated the two germline ends. CDR1 SNHLY and CDR2 FYNNEI come from the germline V gene. The CDR3 covers 14 residues. The CDR3 protein is CASSPGWGTGELFF. The CDR3 DNA is TGTGCCAGTTCCCCAGGGTGGGGCACCGGGGAGCTGTTTTTT.

A few counts support this clone. V usage is TRBV19 and J usage is TRBJ2-7; D may be TRBD1 (6 bases). Germline CDR1 reads LNHDA; CDR2 reads SQIVND (reference sequence). The CDR3 is made up of 16 amino acids. Trimming took off 4 bases at V and 0 bases at J, with 16 bases between the two ends. The CDR3 DNA is TGTGCCAGTAGTAGATCCGTTGGGACACCCTCCTACGAGCAGTACTTC. Translated, it gives CASSRSVGTPSYEQYF.